This T cell receptor (beta chain) was recovered during a study of blood T cell repertoires in COVID-19. The repertoire was sequenced with immunoSEQ multiplex PCR; TCRdb's copy has only in-frame clones and lacks some. The table includes a few hundred thousand clones, less than 90% detected once. CDR3 length equals 13 residues. Germline lookup yields CDR1 MNHEY and CDR2 SMNVEV (reference sequence). Trimming shortened V by 0 bases and J by 3 bases, and 5 bases separated the two germline ends. The gene calls are TRBV27 and TRBJ1-1, with D hard to call. The sample was PBMCs or T cells enriched from blood (not recorded which). The receptor's source is a woman in her twenties or thirties who had recovered from COVID-19. The CDR3 coding sequence is TGTGCCAGCAGTTTATCGGAGGACACTGAAGCTTTCTTT. Amino acids: CASSLSEDTEAFF.